This T cell receptor (beta chain) was recovered during a study of CD8 T cells in ankylosing spondylitis. It was by quantitative 5'-RACE with molecular barcodes that TCR beta libraries were made. MiXCR, applied by TCRdb to the 5' RACE reads, yields one record per CDR3 protein. Of 250,000 to 350,000 distinct CDR3 sequences listed, 20% were seen once; the top ten hold under 8.5%. In regard to this clonotype: The antigen remains unidentified.

J was trimmed by 2 bases and V by 2 bases; bases with no gene match: 10. From germline, CDR1 is MNHEY and CDR2 SVGAGI. The CDR3 runs to 19 residues. Regarding the study as a whole: What seemed typical of ankylosing spondylitis blood was a TCR beta motif built from eight highly homologous variants. Reportedly, matched ankylosing spondylitis synovial fluid was significantly enriched for disease-linked clones. Some motif variants had been reported before (in reactive arthritis synovial fluid and blood).

The TCR originated in a male donor with ankylosing spondylitis or in good health (not recorded which). Sequencing used blood, either unsorted or a sorted T cell fraction (not recorded which). The chain has TRBV6-5 and TRBJ2-1; 12 nucleotides line up with TRBD2. Written as DNA, the CDR3 is TGTGCCAGCAGTTACAGATCTAGCGGGGGGGCGGGGACCTACAATGAGCAGTTCTTC. This encodes CASSYRSSGGAGTYNEQFF.